The text below deals with one TCR beta chain. No antigen is known for it. This likely stems from a read error, as it lies one base from a far larger clone. Germline V gives CDR1 MNHEY, CDR2 SVGEGT. This CDR3 comprises 13 residues. The data were obtained in a study of prognosis after radiotherapy for stage I lung cancer. At the level of the study: In total, some 14 men and 6 women took part as patients, aged 53 to 84 with a median of around 70 years. Radiotherapy: SBRT, 3 to 5 fractions, biologically effective dose at least 100 Gy. Overall study findings and caveats: Once stereotactic body radiation therapy had been given, unique TCR clone counts fell, with a median of around 10,000 versus 6,900.

Genomic DNA served as the source from which two-round multiplex PCR generated TCR beta CDR3 amplicons. First-round PCR used primers specific to each TRBV and TRBJ gene. From the multiplex PCR reads, TCRdb called clonotypes with MiXCR, one entry per CDR3 protein. The data hold 30,000 to 40,000 distinct CDR3 sequences, with 34% observed a single time. The sequence was obtained from a donor over 45 with non-small cell lung cancer. Here the sequenced sample was PBMCs, taken before or after stereotactic body radiation therapy (not recorded which). The chain employs TRBV6-2 or TRBV6-3 and TRBJ2-1; perhaps TRBD1 as D (5 bases). This chain's CDR3 is CASSPQVRNEQFF. CDR3 DNA: TGCGCCAGCAGCCCACAGGTGCGCAATGAGCAGTTCTTC.